This passage covers 14 T cell receptor beta chains from one sample sequenced in a study of T cell responses to AZD1222 COVID-19 vaccine. The table came from immunoSEQ multiplex PCR; TCRdb's copy has only in-frame clones and leaves some out. The sample yields about 120,000 clones, about 90% seen once. Specimen: peripheral blood, collected on day 0 of AZD1222 vaccination. The receptors come from an adult in good health.

The V and J genes are TRBV19 and TRBJ2-1; 8 positions match TRBD1. Per the germline V gene, CDR1 is LNHDA and CDR2 is SQIVND (reference sequence). This CDR3 spans 15 amino acids. The trim removed 3 bases at V and 4 bases at J, leaving 5 bases unmatched. The chain's CDR3 is CASSIRQGLYNEQFF. In DNA, the CDR3 is TGTGCCAGTAGTATCAGACAGGGGCTATACAATGAGCAGTTCTTC.

This rearrangement joins TRBV7-8 to TRBJ2-7, with D possibly TRBD2 on 6 matching bases. This CDR3 contains 14 residues. From germline, CDR1 is SGHVS and CDR2 FQNEAQ. V shed 1 base and J shed 3 bases, with 10 bases lying between them. CDR3 amino acids: CASSLVPAGYEQYF. In DNA form, the CDR3 reads TGTGCCAGCAGCTTAGTCCCAGCGGGCTACGAGCAGTACTTC.

The V call is TRBV11-2, the J call TRBJ2-2; maybe TRBD1 (5 bases). Between the trimmed V and J ends, which lost 0 bases and 7 bases, there was a span of 15 bases. Germline-derived CDR1 and CDR2 are SGHAT and FQNNGV. This CDR3 region has 16 residues. CDR3 protein: CASSLEYETEDGELFF. In DNA, the CDR3 is TGTGCCAGCAGCTTAGAATACGAGACAGAGGACGGGGAGCTGTTTTTT.

V gene TRBV4-3 combines with J gene TRBJ2-4; TRBD2 aligns across 11 bases. Trimming removed 3 bases from V and 6 bases from J; junction bases left unmatched: 7. In germline, CDR1 is LGHNA, CDR2 YSLEER. This CDR3 has 16 amino acids. The CDR3 nucleotides read TGCGCCAGCAGCCAGGGGGTAGCGGGAGGGGTAAACATTCAGTACTTC. Its translation is CASSQGVAGGVNIQYF.

The J gene is TRBJ2-7, the V gene TRBV7-6; D may be TRBD1 (6 bases). Germline V lookup: CDR1 SGHVS, CDR2 FNYEAQ. V was trimmed by 4 bases and J by 4 bases, leaving 17 bases between them. There are 15 residues in the CDR3. CDR3 residues: CASSSDTGHQYEQYF. The CDR3 bases are TGTGCCAGCAGCTCGGATACGGGACACCAATACGAGCAGTACTTC. The full variable domain, its missing parts supplied by reference TRBV7-6 and TRBJ2-7, is GAGVSQSPRYKVTKRGQDVALRCDPISGHVSLYWYRQALGQGPEFLTYFNYEAQQDKSGLPNDRFSAERPEGSISTLTIQRTEQRDSAMYRCASSSDTGHQYEQYFGPGTRLTVT.

The chain recombines TRBV3-1 (or the pseudogene TRBV3-2) with TRBJ1-1; tentative D call: TRBD1 (5 bases). V gave up 1 base and J gave up 7 bases, with 13 bases separating them. From germline, CDR1 is LGHDT and CDR2 YNNKEL (reference sequence). This CDR3 is 14 amino acids long. The DNA for the CDR3 is TGTGCCAGCAGCCAAGGACGGAGGGGTAGTGAAGCTTTCTTT. As protein: CASSQGRRGSEAFF.

The chain uses TRBV11-3 and TRBJ2-3; TRBD2 aligns across 8 bases. Germline V CDR1 and CDR2: SGHNT, YENEEA. The J segment lost 3 bases and the V segment lost 5 bases, leaving 7 bases of the junction unmatched. The CDR3 length is 15 residues. The CDR3 region has the DNA TGTGCCAGCAGCAAAACTAGCGGAGTAACAGATACGCAGTATTTT. This gives the protein CASSKTSGVTDTQYF.

In the case of this clone: This CDR3 is also generated by other DNA sequences in the sample. The V call is TRBV9, the J call TRBJ1-1; weak D call: TRBD1 (5 bases). This CDR3 contains 13 residues. V shed 3 bases and J shed 4 bases, with 10 bases lying between them. Per the germline V gene, CDR1 is SGDLS and CDR2 is YYNGEE. In DNA, the CDR3 is TGTGCCAGCAGCGCGACGGGGGGCACTGAAGCTTTCTTT. Amino acids: CASSATGGTEAFF.

The J gene is TRBJ1-6, the V gene TRBV25-1; the match to TRBD1 covers 8 bases. This CDR3 region has 15 residues. Germline CDR1 MGHDK, CDR2 SYGVNS. V dropped 5 bases and J dropped 7; count of bases not matched to a gene: 7. Here the CDR3 DNA reads TGTGCCAGCAGTTCCTCAGGACAGGGCAATTCACCCCTCCACTTT. Its protein product is CASSSSGQGNSPLHF.

This chain joins TRBV7-2 and TRBJ1-2, with D possibly matching TRBD1 (5 bases). Germline values: CDR1 SGHTA, CDR2 FQGNSA. The CDR3 loop spans 15 amino acids. Trimming took off 1 base at V and 4 bases at J, with 13 bases between the two ends. This CDR3 is CASSLVPGKGYGYTF. DNA for the CDR3: TGTGCCAGCAGCTTAGTGCCAGGGAAGGGCTATGGCTACACCTTC.

The V call is TRBV27, the J call TRBJ2-7, with 8 positions matching TRBD1. V dropped 6 bases and J dropped 1; count of bases not matched to a gene: 8. Germline V CDR1 and CDR2: MNHEY, SMNVEV (reference sequence). The CDR3 is 15 amino acids. This CDR3 is CASRSPGTGSYEQYF. The CDR3 DNA follows: TGTGCCAGCAGATCCCCCGGGACAGGATCCTACGAGCAGTACTTC.

This sequence joins TRBV2 and TRBJ2-1; TRBD2 matches at 11 bases. The V gene end was trimmed by 5 bases and the J gene end by 7 bases; junction bases not matched to a gene: 7. Per the germline V gene, CDR1 is SNHLY and CDR2 is FYNNEI. CDR3 length: 15 amino acids. The DNA of the CDR3 is TGTGCCAGCAGTCAAACTAGCGGGGGAGCGAATGAGCAGTTCTTC. Its protein is CASSQTSGGANEQFF.

Here the CDR3 reads CASSLGQGLQETQYF. The CDR3 region has the DNA TGTGCCAGCAGCTTGGGACAGGGTCTCCAAGAGACCCAGTACTTC. The chain is built from TRBV11-2 and TRBJ2-5, with TRBD1 matching 9 bases. CDR1 and CDR2 (germline): SGHAT, FQNNGV. This CDR3 region has 15 residues. The trim removed 3 bases at V and 1 base at J, leaving 3 bases unmatched.

The rearrangement joins TRBV6-6 to TRBJ1-2, with TRBD1 identical over 8 bases. CDR3 length equals 19 residues. Germline trimming cut 6 bases from V and 4 bases from J; bases unmatched to any gene: 22. Germline CDR1 reads MNHNY; CDR2 reads SVGAGI (reference sequence). CDR3 region: CASSHFPPGQGAQIYGYTF. DNA for the CDR3: TGTGCCAGCAGCCACTTTCCCCCAGGGCAGGGGGCGCAAATCTATGGCTACACCTTC.